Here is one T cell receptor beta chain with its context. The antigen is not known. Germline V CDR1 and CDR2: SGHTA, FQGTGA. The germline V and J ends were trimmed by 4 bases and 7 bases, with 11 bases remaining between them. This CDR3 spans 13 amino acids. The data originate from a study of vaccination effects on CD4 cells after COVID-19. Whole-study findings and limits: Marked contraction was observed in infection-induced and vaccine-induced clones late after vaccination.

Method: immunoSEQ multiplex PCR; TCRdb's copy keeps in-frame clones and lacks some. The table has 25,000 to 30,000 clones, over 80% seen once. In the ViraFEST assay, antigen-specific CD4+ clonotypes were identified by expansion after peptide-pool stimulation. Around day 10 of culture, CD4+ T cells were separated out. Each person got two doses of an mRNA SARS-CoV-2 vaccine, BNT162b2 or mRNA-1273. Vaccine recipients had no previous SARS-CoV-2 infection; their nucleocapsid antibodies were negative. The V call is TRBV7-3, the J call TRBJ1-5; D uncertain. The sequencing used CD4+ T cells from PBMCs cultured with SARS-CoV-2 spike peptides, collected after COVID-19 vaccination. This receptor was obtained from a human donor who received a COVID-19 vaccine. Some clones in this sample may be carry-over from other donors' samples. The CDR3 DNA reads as TGTGCCAGCAGCTCCCAGGCGGGGCAGCCCCAGCATTTT. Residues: CASSSQAGQPQHF. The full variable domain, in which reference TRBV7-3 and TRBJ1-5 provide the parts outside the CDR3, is GAGVSQTPSNKVTEKGKYVELRCDPISGHTALYWYRQSLGQGPEFLIYFQGTGAADDSGLPNDRFFAVRPEGSVSTLKIQRTERGDSAVYLCASSSQAGQPQHFGDGTRLSIL.